This is a list of T cell receptor beta chains from one sample in a study of blood T cell repertoires in COVID-19. TCRdb's copy holds only in-frame clones and misses some; the assay was immunoSEQ multiplex PCR. The table has tens of thousands of clones, about three quarters seen once. The source material was peripheral blood. The source of these receptors is a human donor in a cohort sampled during active COVID-19. Both conserved end residues are part of each CDR3. The order of the fields is V gene, J gene, clone size, D gene, CDR3 DNA, CDR3 protein. The D gene is left open where the match is weak. Clone size is not always given. Where it is, it says once, few, many or a class for expanded clones.

TRBV5-6	TRBJ1-1	once	TRBD1	TGTGCCAGCAGCCCCTTGGACAGGGATGGTACTGAAGCTTTCTTT	CASSPLDRDGTEAFF
TRBV5-1	TRBJ2-3	.	.	TGCGCCAGCAGCTTGGACGGAGGCACAGATACGCAGTATTTT	CASSLDGGTDTQYF
TRBV28	TRBJ2-7	.	TRBD1	TGTGCCAGCACTCCGGGACGGAACAGGGGGCAGTACTTC	CASTPGRNRGQYF
TRBV10-1	TRBJ2-2	.	.	TGCGCCAGCTCTCCAGGGGAGAACACCGGGGAGCTGTTTTTT	CASSPGENTGELFF
TRBV6-5	TRBJ2-5	.	TRBD2	TGTGCCAGCAGGAGGCTAGCGGGGGAGGAGACCCAGTACTTC	CASRRLAGEETQYF
TRBV9	TRBJ2-1	once	.	TGTGCCAGCAGCCGCGGGCCCGGATACAATGAGCAGTTCTTC	CASSRGPGYNEQFF
TRBV7-8	TRBJ1-2	.	.	TGTGCCAGCAGTCGAGGTCCGGGAGCCGACTATGGCTACACCTTC	CASSRGPGADYGYTF
TRBV5-8	TRBJ1-3	.	.	TGTGCCAGCAGCTTGGAGCGTCGGAACTCTGGAAACACCATATATTTT	CASSLERRNSGNTIYF
TRBV5-1	TRBJ1-2	.	.	TGCGCCAGCAGCTTGATTGATAGGGGAGGCTACACCTTC	CASSLIDRGGYTF
TRBV5-1	TRBJ2-7	.	.	TGCGCCAGCAGCTTTCGGGGAACCTACGAGCAGTACTTC	CASSFRGTYEQYF
TRBV2	TRBJ2-5	once	TRBD1	TGTGCCAGCAGTTACAGGGGAGAGACCCAGTACTTC	CASSYRGETQYF
TRBV21-1	TRBJ2-7	.	.	TGTGCCAGCAGCAAAGTTAGCGGGGGCCCATATACCTACGAGCAGTACTTC	CASSKVSGGPYTYEQYF
TRBV9	TRBJ1-6	.	TRBD1	TGTGCCAGCAGCGTAGGTCCCGACAGGGCCCAAAATTCACCCCTCCACTTT	CASSVGPDRAQNSPLHF
TRBV5-6	TRBJ1-1	.	.	TGTGCCAGCAGCCTTACTGCCGGGACTGAAGCTTTCTTT	CASSLTAGTEAFF
TRBV5-1	TRBJ1-6	.	TRBD1	TGCGCCAGCAGCTCCCTCGACAGGGGTAATTCACCCCTCCACTTT	CASSSLDRGNSPLHF
TRBV3-1/TRBV3-2	TRBJ2-5	.	.	TGTGCCAGCAGCCCCACAGCTCGGTCCGGGACCCAGTACTTC	CASSPTARSGTQYF
TRBV19	TRBJ1-4	once	.	TGTGCCAGTAGTTCCAATCTACAGGGACCTAATGAAAAACTGTTTTTT	CASSSNLQGPNEKLFF
TRBV30	TRBJ2-4	.	TRBD2	TGTGCCTCTGCCCCCGGGGGGGTACCCAAAAACATTCAGTACTTC	CASAPGGVPKNIQYF
TRBV7-9	TRBJ2-3	once	.	TGTGTTACCAACCAGGCGGGGCGAGATACGCAGTATTTT	CVTNQAGRDTQYF
TRBV9	TRBJ2-7	.	.	TGTGCCAGCAGTGTGGGTCTCGTGGGGGGCTACGAGCAGTACTTC	CASSVGLVGGYEQYF
TRBV6-5	TRBJ1-3	once	.	TGTGCCAGCAGTTACGGGGCGGCCGCGGGGGGAAACACCATATATTTT	CASSYGAAAGGNTIYF
TRBV27	TRBJ2-7	.	TRBD1	TGTGCCAGCAGACCGAACCGGGACAGATCCTACGAGCAGTACTTC	CASRPNRDRSYEQYF
TRBV7-2	TRBJ1-2	once	.	TGTGCCAGCAGCTTAGGTCCGGACTATGGCTACACCTTC	CASSLGPDYGYTF
TRBV5-1	TRBJ2-5	once	.	TGCGCCAGCAGCCCACCTGGGACTCAAGAGACCCAGTACTTC	CASSPPGTQETQYF
TRBV3-1/TRBV3-2	TRBJ1-3	.	.	TGTGCCAGCAGCTTAGACAGTCCCCGAAACACCATATATTTT	CASSLDSPRNTIYF
TRBV6-1	TRBJ1-1	.	TRBD1	TGTGCCAGCAGTGAACCAGGGGGCCTGAGAGCTTTCTTT	CASSEPGGLRAFF
TRBV5-1	TRBJ2-7	.	.	TGCGCCAGCAGCTCCTACTCAGGGTACTACGAGCAGTACTTC	CASSSYSGYYEQYF
TRBV4-1	TRBJ1-2	.	TRBD1	TGCGCCAGCAGCCTTGGACAGGGATTGAGCTATGGCTACACCTTC	CASSLGQGLSYGYTF
TRBV13	TRBJ1-1	.	.	TGTGCCAGCAGGATAGGGGTGAACACTGAAGCTTTCTTT	CASRIGVNTEAFF
TRBV3-1/TRBV3-2	TRBJ2-3	.	TRBD2	TGTGCCAGCAGCCAAGATTTGGGGGGGGGCACAGATACGCAGTATTTT	CASSQDLGGGTDTQYF
TRBV7-9	TRBJ1-5	.	TRBD1	TGTGCCAGCAGCAAACAGGGGGACCAGCCCCAGCATTTT	CASSKQGDQPQHF
TRBV18	TRBJ1-2	.	.	TGTGCCAGCTCGATCCAGGCCCAGGCCCCATCTAACTATGGCTACACCTTC	CASSIQAQAPSNYGYTF
TRBV5-4	TRBJ2-2	.	TRBD2	TGTGCCAGCAGCTCCCGGACTAGCGGGGGGCACACCGGGGAGCTGTTTTTT	CASSSRTSGGHTGELFF
TRBV23-1	TRBJ1-2	once	.	TGCGCCAGCACAGAGGGGGGGATTAACTATGGCTACACCTTC	CASTEGGINYGYTF
TRBV29-1	TRBJ2-7	.	TRBD1	TGCAGCGTTGTTGGACAGGGGAGGTACGAGCAGTACTTC	CSVVGQGRYEQYF
TRBV5-1	TRBJ2-1	.	TRBD1	TGCGCCAGCGCTGACACAGGGGGCGCGGGTGAGCAGTTCTTC	CASADTGGAGEQFF
TRBV6-2/TRBV6-3	TRBJ1-2	.	.	TGTGCCAGCAGTTACGAGTTTGGAGGGCGGAATGGCTACACCTTC	CASSYEFGGRNGYTF
TRBV20-1	TRBJ2-7	.	.	TGCAGTGCTAGACTCCTCGTCGAGCAGTACTTC	CSARLLVEQYF
TRBV7-2	TRBJ1-2	.	TRBD1	TGTGCCAGCAGCTTGACAGGGCGCTATGGCTACACCTTC	CASSLTGRYGYTF
TRBV2	TRBJ2-5	once	.	TGTGCCAGCGGGACTGGGGCCGGGGAGACCCAGTACTTC	CASGTGAGETQYF
TRBV2	TRBJ1-1	.	TRBD1	TGTGCCAGCAACACAGGGGGCACTGAAGCTTTCTTT	CASNTGGTEAFF
TRBV7-3	TRBJ2-2	.	.	TGTGCCAGCAGCTTAACACGAGACCTCAGGGGCCTGAACACCGGGGAGCTGTTTTTT	CASSLTRDLRGLNTGELFF
TRBV7-8	TRBJ1-2	.	TRBD1	TGTGCCAGCAGCTTATATGGGACAGGGTCTCCTGACTACACCTTC	CASSLYGTGSPDYTF
TRBV19	TRBJ1-2	once	.	TGTGCCAGTCACAGTCAGACTACCCTCTATGGCTACACCTTC	CASHSQTTLYGYTF
TRBV28	TRBJ1-4	.	TRBD1	TGTGCCAGCAGTCATCTTCGGACAGGGGCTGCAACTAATGAAAAACTGTTTTTT	CASSHLRTGAATNEKLFF
TRBV7-7	TRBJ2-1	.	.	TGTGCCAGCAGCAAAGCGCAGGGCGCTGAGCAGTTCTTC	CASSKAQGAEQFF
TRBV7-9	TRBJ2-7	.	TRBD1	TGTGCCAGCAGCTTTACCGGGACAGGGGGATACGAGCAGTACTTC	CASSFTGTGGYEQYF
TRBV5-4	TRBJ2-1	.	.	TGTGCCAGCAGCGCCGGCGGGGGGACAGCCAATGAGCAGTTCTTC	CASSAGGGTANEQFF
TRBV5-1	TRBJ2-7	.	TRBD1	TGCGCCAGCAGCTTGGAGAGGGGGCTACGGGAGCAGTACTTC	CASSLERGLREQYF
TRBV19	TRBJ1-5	few	.	TGTGCCAGTAGTATCCAGGGTTGGAATCAGCCCCAGCATTTT	CASSIQGWNQPQHF
TRBV4-3	TRBJ1-1	.	TRBD1	TGCGCCAGCAGCCCGCACAGGGGGCGATGGACTGAAGCTTTCTTT	CASSPHRGRWTEAFF
TRBV6-5	TRBJ2-7	once	TRBD1	TGTGCCAGCAGTAGGGGTGGGACAGGGAGGGACGAGCAGTACTTC	CASSRGGTGRDEQYF
TRBV6-5	TRBJ1-2	.	.	TGTGCCAGCAGTAAGACAGGAAACTATGGCTACACCTTC	CASSKTGNYGYTF
TRBV3-1/TRBV3-2	TRBJ2-3	.	TRBD1	TGTGCCAGCAGCCAAGGACAGGGGGGAACAGATACGCAGTATTTT	CASSQGQGGTDTQYF